The rows below give T cell receptor beta chains drawn from one sample of a study of shared clonotypes between healthy human individuals. This table comes from immunoSEQ multiplex PCR, and its TCRdb copy is limited to in-frame clones, with some not included. Among more than 2 million clones listed, just under 95% were seen once. Material: naive CD8+ T cells from PBMCs. The receptors stem from a man between 18 and 35 years old in good health. Some clones in this sample may be carry-over from other donors' samples. Both conserved end residues are part of each CDR3. A D gene is named only where the DNA matches it firmly. A clone size is listed for some rows: how often the clone was seen (once, few, many), or a class if it is expanded.

NA,NA,TRBV4-1,TRBJ2-5,TGCGCCAGCAGCCAAGGCACCCTGGGGGCGGGGGAGACCCAGTACTTC,CASSQGTLGAGETQYF
NA,NA,TRBV7-9,TRBJ2-3,TGTGCCAGCAGCTTAGGCGTGGGCCCCGTAGATACGCAGTATTTT,CASSLGVGPVDTQYF
TRBD1,NA,TRBV28,TRBJ2-7,TGTGCCAGCCGCTCAGGGGGCGAAAACTACGAGCAGTACTTC,CASRSGGENYEQYF
TRBD2,NA,TRBV7-9,TRBJ2-5,TGTGCCAGCAGCTTAGGTCTAGCGGGGGTACAAGAGACCCAGTACTTC,CASSLGLAGVQETQYF
NA,NA,TRBV9,TRBJ2-1,TGTGCCAGCAGCGTAGTGGGAGGGGGCTCCTACAATGAGCAGTTCTTC,CASSVVGGGSYNEQFF
NA,NA,TRBV27,TRBJ2-1,TGTGCCAGCAGGCGGACGGTTTACAATGAGCAGTTCTTC,CASRRTVYNEQFF
NA,NA,TRBV5-4,TRBJ2-2,TGTGCCAGCACCGGGGGAGGAGGGACCGGGGAGCTGTTTTTT,CASTGGGGTGELFF
TRBD1,NA,TRBV15,TRBJ1-1,TGTGCCACCAGCGGGGGCAGGGGGAGCACTGAAGCTTTCTTT,CATSGGRGSTEAFF
NA,NA,TRBV5-1,TRBJ1-1,TGCGCCAGCAGCTTGTTGTCGGGAACGAACACTGAAGCTTTCTTT,CASSLLSGTNTEAFF
NA,once,TRBV7-9,TRBJ2-7,TGTGCCAGCAGCTCCAGATCGGGGGTTATCTACGAGCAGTACTTC,CASSSRSGVIYEQYF
TRBD2,NA,TRBV15,TRBJ2-1,TGTGCCACCAGCAGAGATCTAGCGGGAATGGACAATGAGCAGTTCTTC,CATSRDLAGMDNEQFF
TRBD1,NA,TRBV9,TRBJ2-7,TGTGCCAGCAGCTCGGGACAGGGGGCCTACGAGCAGTACTTC,CASSSGQGAYEQYF
TRBD2,NA,TRBV9,TRBJ2-1,TGTGCCAGCAGCTCGAGGACTAGGGACAATGAGCAGTTCTTC,CASSSRTRDNEQFF
NA,NA,TRBV7-2,TRBJ2-7,TGTGCCAGCAGCTTCTTGGTTGAGCAGTACTTC,CASSFLVEQYF
TRBD1,NA,TRBV28,TRBJ2-6,TGTGCCAGCGGTCCCCTACCGCCCGGGACAGTACTTAACGTCCTGACTTTC,CASGPLPPGTVLNVLTF
NA,NA,TRBV7-8,TRBJ2-7,TGTGCCAGCAGCCCCGGGACGGGACCCTACGAGCAGTACTTC,CASSPGTGPYEQYF
TRBD1,NA,TRBV5-1,TRBJ2-3,TGCGCCAGCAGCTTGACCGACAGGGACGCGACAGATACGCAGTATTTT,CASSLTDRDATDTQYF
TRBD1,NA,TRBV19,TRBJ1-2,TGTGCCAGCCGGGTACTGGGACAGATGAATTCTAACTATGGCTACACCTTC,CASRVLGQMNSNYGYTF
TRBD2,NA,TRBV7-3,TRBJ2-1,TGTGCCAGCAGCCCTAGGCTAGCGGGAGGGCTAATGGAGAATGAGCAGTTCTTC,CASSPRLAGGLMENEQFF
NA,NA,TRBV7-3,TRBJ1-1,TGTGCCAGCAGCTTATCAGGGTTGGACACTGAAGCTTTCTTT,CASSLSGLDTEAFF
TRBD1,NA,TRBV29-1,TRBJ1-2,TGCAGCTTCAGGGGGGAGCATGGCTACACCTTC,CSFRGEHGYTF
NA,NA,TRBV5-8,TRBJ2-7,TGTGCCAGCAGCTTGCGGGGCAGGAACGAGCAGTACTTC,CASSLRGRNEQYF
NA,NA,TRBV5-1,TRBJ1-1,TGCGCCAGCAGGCAGAATCGGGGGCGGGGTAACACTGAAGCTTTCTTT,CASRQNRGRGNTEAFF
NA,NA,TRBV19,TRBJ1-1,TGTGCCAGTAGTACGTGGCAGGGGAACACTGAAGCTTTCTTT,CASSTWQGNTEAFF
NA,NA,TRBV5-8,TRBJ1-5,TGTGCCAGCAGCCCTGGAAGTCTGTCCAATCAGCCCCAGCATTTT,CASSPGSLSNQPQHF
NA,NA,TRBV5-6,TRBJ2-6,TGTGCCAGCAGCTTCGACACTACCCGGGGGTGGGCCAACGTCCTGACTTTC,CASSFDTTRGWANVLTF
NA,NA,TRBV21-1,TRBJ2-7,TGTGCCAGCAGCTTGAGACAGGTTTACGAGCAGTACTTC,CASSLRQVYEQYF
NA,NA,TRBV28,TRBJ1-5,TGTGCCAGCAGTTTTACAGGGAGGAATCAGCCCCAGCATTTT,CASSFTGRNQPQHF
TRBD2,NA,TRBV27,TRBJ2-1,TGTGCCAGCAGTTGGTTGGGGGGGGGTGATGAGCAGTTCTTC,CASSWLGGGDEQFF
NA,once,TRBV9,TRBJ2-1,TGTGCCAGCAGCGTCGGGCCGGATAGCGGAGAGCAGTTCTTC,CASSVGPDSGEQFF
NA,NA,TRBV28,TRBJ2-4,TGTGCCAGCAGTTTACCGGAGCGGGAAAACATTCAGTACTTC,CASSLPERENIQYF
TRBD1,once,TRBV9,TRBJ1-5,TGTGCCAGCAGCGCACAGGGGCATAGCAATCAGCCCCAGCATTTT,CASSAQGHSNQPQHF
TRBD1,once,TRBV4-3,TRBJ1-1,TGCGCCAGCAGCGACCGACAGGGGGCCTACTCAAACACTGAAGCTTTCTTT,CASSDRQGAYSNTEAFF
NA,NA,TRBV19,TRBJ1-1,TGTGCCAGTAGTATAATTGAGGACAACATGAACACTGAAGCTTTCTTT,CASSIIEDNMNTEAFF
NA,NA,TRBV6-5,TRBJ2-7,TGTGCCACCAAGGCAGGAGGGGGCACCTACGAGCAGTACTTC,CATKAGGGTYEQYF
NA,NA,TRBV28,TRBJ1-1,TGTGCCAGCAGGGCCTCGAGGGGCAGCCACTTGAACACTGAAGCTTTCTTT,CASRASRGSHLNTEAFF
NA,NA,TRBV5-1,TRBJ1-5,TGCGCCAGCAGCTTATGGGGGCAGGGAGGTCAGCCCCAGCATTTT,CASSLWGQGGQPQHF
TRBD2,NA,TRBV4-1,TRBJ2-5,TGCGCCAGCAGCCAGGGACTAGCGGGGTTCCAAGAGACCCAGTACTTC,CASSQGLAGFQETQYF
TRBD1,NA,TRBV13,TRBJ2-2,TGTGCCAGCACCCAAGCATGGACAGGGCTCGGGGAGCTGTTTTTT,CASTQAWTGLGELFF
NA,NA,TRBV4-3,TRBJ1-1,TGCGCCAGCAGCCAAGACTACACAGGGAACACTGAAGCTTTCTTT,CASSQDYTGNTEAFF
NA,NA,TRBV25-1,TRBJ1-1,TGTGCCAGCAGAGCAGGGGAGAACACTGAAGCTTTCTTT,CASRAGENTEAFF
TRBD2,NA,TRBV7-9,TRBJ2-7,TGTGCCAGCAGCTTAGGACTAGCGGGAGAGTACGAGCAGTACTTC,CASSLGLAGEYEQYF
TRBD2,NA,TRBV7-6,TRBJ2-2,TGTGCCAGCAGCCCGGGGACTAGCGGGAGCTGGACCGGGGAGCTGTTTTTT,CASSPGTSGSWTGELFF
NA,NA,TRBV4-1,TRBJ2-5,TGCGCCAGCAGCCAAGATTACGAGACCCAGTACTTC,CASSQDYETQYF
NA,NA,TRBV30,TRBJ2-4,TGTGCCTGGAGTCATCCGACGGAAACGGGCAAAAACATTCAGTACTTC,CAWSHPTETGKNIQYF
NA,NA,TRBV5-4,TRBJ2-7,TGTGCCAGCAGCTTGGAACGGAGGACAATCGAGCAGTACTTC,CASSLERRTIEQYF
NA,NA,TRBV27,TRBJ2-7,TGTGCCAGCAGTCCTTCGACAGGACCCCTAACCTACGAGCAGTACTTC,CASSPSTGPLTYEQYF
TRBD1,few,TRBV29-1,TRBJ1-1,TGCAGCGTTGAATGGGACAGAAGGAACACTGAAGCTTTCTTT,CSVEWDRRNTEAFF
NA,NA,TRBV27,TRBJ1-3,TGTGCCAGCAGTTTAGGGGGGCTCTCTGGAAACACCATATATTTT,CASSLGGLSGNTIYF
NA,NA,TRBV30,TRBJ2-1,TGTGCCTGGAGTCAAGGGGATGAGCAGTTCTTC,CAWSQGDEQFF
NA,NA,TRBV4-1,TRBJ1-5,TGCGCCAGCAGCCAAGGTCTCCTGGGTGGCAATCAGCCCCAGCATTTT,CASSQGLLGGNQPQHF